This T cell receptor (beta chain) was captured by sequencing in a study of human thymus T cells. Study-level points and caveats: Use of V and J genes seemed skewed within the thymic and blood repertoires.

TCRdb's table, derived via immunoSEQ multiplex PCR, lists solely in-frame clones and lacks some. In the table there are about 60,000 clones, nearly 95% of which are singletons. Those donating were healthy Finnish infants in corrective surgery for congenital heart defects. Half of the eight donors gave about 0.5-1 mL blood during surgery. No fixed cell number was used; all available blood leukocytes supplied DNA. The CDR3 is made up of 16 amino acids. Germline CDR1 SGHKS, CDR2 YYEKEE (reference sequence). V was clipped by 1 base and J by 4 bases, with 15 bases between them. Concerning this clone itself: Its specificity is not known.

Sequencing input: blood. This receptor was obtained from a boy younger than two with a congenital heart defect but otherwise immunologically healthy. The chain has TRBV5-5 and TRBJ2-1, with D uncertain. The CDR3 sequence is CASSLRIIKAYNEQFF. CDR3 sequence (DNA): TGTGCCAGCAGCTTGAGGATAATTAAGGCTTACAATGAGCAGTTCTTC.